This TCR beta chain emerged from a study of blood T cells in healthy people across ages. With 1 base removed from V and 4 bases from J, the gap between germline ends came to 11 bases. The CDR3 length is 14 residues. CDR1 is SGHKS, CDR2 YYEKEE, per germline (reference sequence). This clonotype was detected a few times. Primed by a sample-barcoded 5' primer and a J-beta primer mix, a second PCR proceeded for about 7 to 11 cycles. TCRdb processed the 5' RACE reads anew with MiXCR; each CDR3 protein has one entry. The repertoire holds about 540,000 distinct CDR3 sequences, with 20% to 30% as singletons. The sample also formed part of further work on T cells of mothers and their children. That study adds: Thymic selection molds TCR recombination output in much the same way for related pairs as for unrelated pairs.

V usage is TRBV5-5 and J usage is TRBJ1-2; D not resolved. This TCR was recovered from a boy aged 5-17 years in good health. The sample was blood. CDR3 sequence: CASSLIRKSYGYTF. CDR3 coding DNA: TGTGCCAGCAGCTTGATACGGAAAAGCTATGGCTACACCTTC.